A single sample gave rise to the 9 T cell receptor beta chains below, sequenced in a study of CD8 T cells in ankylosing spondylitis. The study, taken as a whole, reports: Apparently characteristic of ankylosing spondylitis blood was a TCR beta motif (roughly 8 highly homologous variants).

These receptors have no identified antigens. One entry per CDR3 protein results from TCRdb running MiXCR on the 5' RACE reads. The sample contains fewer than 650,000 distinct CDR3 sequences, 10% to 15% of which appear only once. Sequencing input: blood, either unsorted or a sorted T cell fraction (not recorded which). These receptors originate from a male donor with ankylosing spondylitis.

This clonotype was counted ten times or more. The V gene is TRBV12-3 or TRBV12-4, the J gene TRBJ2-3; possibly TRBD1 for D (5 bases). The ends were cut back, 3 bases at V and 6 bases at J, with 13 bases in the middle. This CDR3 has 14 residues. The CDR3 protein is CASSFLRGLDTQYF. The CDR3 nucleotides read TGTGCCAGCAGTTTTTTAAGGGGCCTGGATACGCAGTATTTT.

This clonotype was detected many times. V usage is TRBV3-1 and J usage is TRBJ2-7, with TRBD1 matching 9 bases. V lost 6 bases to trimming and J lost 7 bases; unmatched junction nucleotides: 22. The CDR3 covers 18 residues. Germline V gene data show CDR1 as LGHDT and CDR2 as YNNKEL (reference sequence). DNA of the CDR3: TGTGCCAGCAGTCAGTTCCCGCCCCGGGACAGGGTTTCAGCGGAGCAGTACTTC. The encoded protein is CASSQFPPRDRVSAEQYF.

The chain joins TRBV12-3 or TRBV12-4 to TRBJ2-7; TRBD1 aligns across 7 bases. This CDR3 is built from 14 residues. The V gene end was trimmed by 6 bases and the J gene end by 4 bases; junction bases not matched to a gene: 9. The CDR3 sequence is CASRLEGGGYEQYV. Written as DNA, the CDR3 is TGTGCCAGCAGACTAGAAGGGGGCGGGTACGAGCAGTACGTC.

CDR3 coding DNA: TGCAGCGTCTGGGAGGGTACGCAGTATTTT. The encoded protein is CSVWEGTQYF. This sequence joins TRBV29-1 and TRBJ2-3; 7 bases agree with TRBD2. Germline V lookup: CDR1 SQVTM, CDR2 ANQGSEA. With V trimmed by 6 bases and J by 8 bases, 2 bases remained unmatched. CDR3 length: 10 residues.

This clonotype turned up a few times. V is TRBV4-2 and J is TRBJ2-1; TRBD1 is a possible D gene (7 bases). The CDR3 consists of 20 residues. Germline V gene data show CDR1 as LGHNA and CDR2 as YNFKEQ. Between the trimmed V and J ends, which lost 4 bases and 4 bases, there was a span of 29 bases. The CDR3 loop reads CASSPRADRVADQPYNEQFF. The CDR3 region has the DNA TGTGCCAGCAGCCCGCGCGCCGACAGGGTAGCGGACCAACCGTACAATGAGCAGTTCTTC.

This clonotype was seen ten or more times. The CDR3 region has the DNA TGTGCCAGCACCGAGGGCACTGAAGCTTTCTTT. It translates to CASTEGTEAFF. This chain uses TRBV11-2 with TRBJ1-1, with unresolved D. The CDR3 totals 11 residues. The germline CDR1 and CDR2 sequences are SGHAT and FQNNGV. Trimming removed 7 bases at V and 4 bases at J, with 7 bases between. Full variable domain (rest looked up from reference TRBV11-2 and TRBJ1-1): EAGVAQSPRYKIIEKRQSVAFWCNPISGHATLYWYQQILGQGPKLLIQFQNNGVVDDSQLPKDRFSAERLKGVDSTLKIQPAKLEDSAVYLCASTEGTEAFFGQGTRLTVV.

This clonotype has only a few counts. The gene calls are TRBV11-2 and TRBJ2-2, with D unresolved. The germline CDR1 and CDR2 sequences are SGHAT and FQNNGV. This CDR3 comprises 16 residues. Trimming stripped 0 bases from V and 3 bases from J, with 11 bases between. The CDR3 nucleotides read TGTGCCAGCAGCTTAGATCACGCAGGAGACACCGGGGAGCTGTTTTTT. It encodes CASSLDHAGDTGELFF.

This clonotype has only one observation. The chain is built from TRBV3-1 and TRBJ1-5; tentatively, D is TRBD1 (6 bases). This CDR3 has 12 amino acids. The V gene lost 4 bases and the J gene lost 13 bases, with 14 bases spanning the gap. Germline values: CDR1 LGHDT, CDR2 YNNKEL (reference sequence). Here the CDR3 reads CASSPRGGLQHF. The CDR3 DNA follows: TGTGCCAGCAGCCCAAGGGGGGGACTTCAGCATTTT.

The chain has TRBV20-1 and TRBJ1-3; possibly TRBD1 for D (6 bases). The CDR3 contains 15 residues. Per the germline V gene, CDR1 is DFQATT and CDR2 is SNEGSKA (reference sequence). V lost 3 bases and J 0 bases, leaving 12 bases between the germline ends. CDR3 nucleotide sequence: TGCAGTGCTAGTTCCAGACAGGTCTCTGGAAACACCATATATTTT. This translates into CSASSRQVSGNTIYF.